The present T cell receptor (beta chain) was sequenced within a study of response to subunit inactivated influenza vaccine. Study findings and constraints: Authors suggested that a seasonal influenza vaccination recruits few new T cells each time.

This clonotype has only a few counts. The antigen is unknown. MiXCR, applied by TCRdb to the RT-PCR reads, yields one record per CDR3 protein. The sample holds 500,000 to 600,000 distinct CDR3 sequences; 12% are singletons and the top ten take around 9.6%. CDR3 size: 17 residues. Trimming at V came to 8 bases and at J to 10 bases, leaving 20 bases not matched to a gene. Germline CDR1 reads SNHLY; CDR2 reads FYNNEI. This receptor was obtained from a man aged 50 to 59 who received an inactivated influenza vaccine. V gene TRBV2 combines with J gene TRBJ1-6; 7 bases line up with TRBD1. This material consisted of PBMCs from blood, taken on the day of vaccination. CDR3 region: CASVVGRYYRGQSPLHF. The CDR3 DNA is TGTGCCAGCGTAGTCGGTCGTTACTACAGGGGACAGTCACCCCTCCACTTT.